Listed here is a single T cell receptor beta chain. The data derive from a study of T cell responses to AZD1222 COVID-19 vaccine. Overall study context: Analyses pooled second doses at about 4 or about 12 weeks.

Germline-derived CDR1 and CDR2 are SGHRS and YFSETQ. V lost 4 bases and J lost 0, with 8 bases in between. This CDR3 has 14 residues. Clones were read by immunoSEQ multiplex PCR, and TCRdb kept only the in-frame ones, dropping some. The table shows over 100,000 clones, with 75% to 90% occurring only once. The TCR sequence derives from an adult in good health. Sequenced material: peripheral blood, taken on day 0 of AZD1222 vaccination. This rearrangement joins TRBV5-1 to TRBJ1-3; D is unresolved. The CDR3 region has the DNA TGCGCCAGCAGCACGGAGGGCTCTGGAAACACCATATATTTT. Protein: CASSTEGSGNTIYF.